This T cell receptor (beta chain) was documented in a study of T cells after yellow fever vaccination. Via MiXCR, TCRdb re-called the 5' RACE reads, giving one row per CDR3 protein. The table has around 310,000 distinct CDR3 sequences, less than 4.5% seen once; the top ten hold about 25%. The CDR3 is 16 residues long. Between the trimmed V and J ends, which lost 0 bases and 5 bases, there was a span of 19 bases. CDR1 is DFQATT and CDR2 is SNEGSKA in the germline V gene (reference sequence). There are a few counts of this clonotype. Antigen: not known. General study results and limits: Abundant clonotypes from the bulk population could contaminate FACS-sorted repertoires.

The input for sequencing was PBMCs, taken on the day of the yellow fever booster vaccination. The chain has TRBV20-1 and TRBJ1-1; the D gene is possibly TRBD1 (5 bases). The source of this sequence is a man between 18 and 35 years old who received the YFV17D yellow fever vaccine. CDR3 amino acids: CSARDEFGKGRTEAFF. In DNA, the CDR3 is TGCAGTGCTAGAGATGAATTTGGGAAGGGGAGAACTGAAGCTTTCTTT.